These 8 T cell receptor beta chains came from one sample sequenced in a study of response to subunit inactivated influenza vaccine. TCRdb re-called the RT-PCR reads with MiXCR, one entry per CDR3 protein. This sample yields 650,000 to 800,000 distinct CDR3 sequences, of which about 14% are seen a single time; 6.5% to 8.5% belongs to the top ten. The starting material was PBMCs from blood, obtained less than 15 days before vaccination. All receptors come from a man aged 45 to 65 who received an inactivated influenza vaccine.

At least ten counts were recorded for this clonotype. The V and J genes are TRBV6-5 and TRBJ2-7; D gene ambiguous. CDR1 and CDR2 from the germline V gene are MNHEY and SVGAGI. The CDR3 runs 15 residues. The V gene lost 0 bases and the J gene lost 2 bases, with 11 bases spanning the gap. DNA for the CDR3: TGTGCCAGCAGTTACTCACTATCAAGCGCCTACGAGCAGTACTTC. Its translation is CASSYSLSSAYEQYF.

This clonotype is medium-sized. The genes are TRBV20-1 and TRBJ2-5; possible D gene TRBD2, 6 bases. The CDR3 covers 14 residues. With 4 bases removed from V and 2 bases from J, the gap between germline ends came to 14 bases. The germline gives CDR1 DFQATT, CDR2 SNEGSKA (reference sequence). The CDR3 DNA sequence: TGCAGTGCTACCCAAGCGGGCCAGCAAGAGACCCAGTACTTC. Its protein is CSATQAGQQETQYF.

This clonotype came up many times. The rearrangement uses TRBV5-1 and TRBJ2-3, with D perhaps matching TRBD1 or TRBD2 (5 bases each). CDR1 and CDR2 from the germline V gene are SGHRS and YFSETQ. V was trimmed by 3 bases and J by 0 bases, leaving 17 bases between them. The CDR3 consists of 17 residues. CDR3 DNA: TGCGCCAGCAGCTCAAGACAACCGGGACCGAGCACAGATACGCAGTATTTT. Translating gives CASSSRQPGPSTDTQYF.

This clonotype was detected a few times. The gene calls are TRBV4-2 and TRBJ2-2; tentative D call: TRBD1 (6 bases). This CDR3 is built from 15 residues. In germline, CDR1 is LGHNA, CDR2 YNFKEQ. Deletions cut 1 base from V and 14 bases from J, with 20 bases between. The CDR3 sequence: CASSQGSQGLLSLFF. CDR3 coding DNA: TGTGCCAGCAGCCAAGGATCCCAGGGGCTACTGAGTCTGTTTTTT.

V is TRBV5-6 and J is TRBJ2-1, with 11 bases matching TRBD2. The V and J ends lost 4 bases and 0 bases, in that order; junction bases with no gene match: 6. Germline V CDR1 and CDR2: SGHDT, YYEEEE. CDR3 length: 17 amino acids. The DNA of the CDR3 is TGTGCCAGCAGCAGTTTAGCGGGGGGGAGCTCCTACAATGAGCAGTTCTTC. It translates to CASSSLAGGSSYNEQFF.

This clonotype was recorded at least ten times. The CDR3 loop is CSARRGGPYNEQFF. Written as DNA, the CDR3 is TGCAGTGCTCGACGGGGGGGCCCCTACAATGAGCAGTTCTTC. The chain uses TRBV20-1 and TRBJ2-1, with 8 bases aligning to TRBD2. The J segment lost 2 bases and the V segment lost 5 bases, leaving 5 bases of the junction unmatched. This CDR3 spans 14 amino acids. Germline V gene data show CDR1 as DFQATT and CDR2 as SNEGSKA (reference sequence).

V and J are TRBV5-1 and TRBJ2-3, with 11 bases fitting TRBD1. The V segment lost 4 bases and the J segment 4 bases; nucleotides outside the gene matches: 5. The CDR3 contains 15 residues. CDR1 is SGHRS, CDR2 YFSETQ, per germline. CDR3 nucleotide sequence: TGCGCCAGCAGCATGGGACAGGGGGTGTCAGATACGCAGTATTTT. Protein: CASSMGQGVSDTQYF.

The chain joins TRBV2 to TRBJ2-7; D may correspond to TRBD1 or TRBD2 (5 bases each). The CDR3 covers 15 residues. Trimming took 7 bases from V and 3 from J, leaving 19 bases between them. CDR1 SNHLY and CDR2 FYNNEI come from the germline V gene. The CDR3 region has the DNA TGTGCCAGCATTGATGAACCGGGACCGGGCTACGAGCAGTACTTC. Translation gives CASIDEPGPGYEQYF. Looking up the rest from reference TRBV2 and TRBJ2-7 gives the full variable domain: EPEVTQTPSHQVTQMGQEVILRCVPISNHLYFYWYRQILGQKVEFLVSFYNNEISEKSEIFDDQFSVERPDGSNFTLKIRSTKLEDSAMYFCASIDEPGPGYEQYFGPGTRLTVT.